Below, 24 T cell receptor beta chains from the same sample are listed, as sequenced in a study of response to subunit inactivated influenza vaccine. From the RT-PCR reads, TCRdb called clonotypes with MiXCR, one entry per CDR3 protein. The sample has roughly 700,000 distinct CDR3 sequences; around 14% are singletons. Source: PBMCs from blood, taken 14 to 15 days before vaccination. The receptors originated from a man aged 45-65 years who received an inactivated influenza vaccine.

This clonotype has a count of ten or more. This chain joins TRBV25-1 and TRBJ2-1, with 10 bases that match TRBD2. The V gene's germline CDR1 is MGHDK and CDR2 SYGVNS. V lost 0 bases, J lost 4 bases, and 9 bases stayed unmatched. The CDR3 loop spans 18 amino acids. Written as DNA, the CDR3 is TGTGCCAGCAGTGAATACCCTAGCGGGAGCGGGAGGTACAATGAGCAGTTCTTC. Protein sequence: CASSEYPSGSGRYNEQFF.

This clonotype showed up just a few times. This chain links TRBV23-1 with TRBJ2-2, with D perhaps TRBD2 (6 bases). TRBV23-1 is placed among ORFs of uncertain function. This CDR3 spans 12 amino acids. V lost 9 bases and J 4 bases, leaving 9 bases between the germline ends. Here the CDR3 reads CASLGLTGELFF. The DNA for the CDR3 is TGCGCCAGTCTGGGACTCACCGGGGAGCTGTTTTTT.

This clonotype was observed a handful of times. The chain couples TRBV24-1 to TRBJ2-7; tentative D call: TRBD1 (6 bases). Germline loops: CDR1 KGHDR, CDR2 SFDVKD. This CDR3 has 16 amino acids. V lost 4 bases to trimming and J lost 0 bases, with 15 bases between them. The CDR3 nucleotides are TGTGCCACCAGTGACCTTAGGACGGGACACTCCTACGAGCAGTACTTC. It codes for CATSDLRTGHSYEQYF.

The sample holds a few counts of this clonotype. The chain couples TRBV5-1 to TRBJ2-2; the D gene could be TRBD1 or TRBD2 (5 bases each). Per germline, CDR1 SGHRS and CDR2 YFSETQ. V gave up 3 bases and J gave up 4 bases, with 10 bases separating them. The CDR3 loop spans 14 amino acids. Here the CDR3 reads CASSWSGTTGELFF. The CDR3, as DNA: TGCGCCAGCAGCTGGTCAGGGACCACCGGGGAGCTGTTTTTT.

This clonotype was counted between two and nine times. Here the CDR3 DNA reads TGTGCCAGCTCACCAAGACTTTCGGGGAACACCGGGGAGCTGTTTTTT. Its protein product is CASSPRLSGNTGELFF. The chain uses TRBV18 and TRBJ2-2, with D unclear. The germline V gene has CDR1 KGHSH and CDR2 LQKENI. This CDR3 spans 16 amino acids. V gave up 2 bases and J gave up 1 base, with 11 bases separating them.

V gene TRBV11-2 combines with J gene TRBJ2-7, with 15 bases identical to TRBD2. The CDR3 covers 17 residues. V shed 5 bases, J shed 0 bases, and the junction held 5 bases outside the gene matches. Germline CDR1 SGHAT, CDR2 FQNNGV. CDR3 in amino acids: CASSAGTSGRTSYEQYF. CDR3 DNA sequence: TGTGCCAGCAGCGCCGGGACTAGCGGGAGGACCTCCTACGAGCAGTACTTC. The full variable domain, completed using reference TRBV11-2 and TRBJ2-7, is EAGVAQSPRYKIIEKRQSVAFWCNPISGHATLYWYQQILGQGPKLLIQFQNNGVVDDSQLPKDRFSAERLKGVDSTLKIQPAKLEDSAVYLCASSAGTSGRTSYEQYFGPGTRLTVT.

V gene TRBV25-1 combines with J gene TRBJ2-4, with D maybe TRBD1 (5 bases). This CDR3 has 14 residues. Germline loops: CDR1 MGHDK, CDR2 SYGVNS. V lost 1 base to trimming and J lost 6 bases, with 10 bases between them. CDR3 loop: CASSESADTNIQYF. The CDR3 bases are TGTGCCAGCAGTGAATCCGCGGACACAAACATTCAGTACTTC.

Only a few counts were recorded for this clonotype. The J gene is TRBJ2-1, the V gene TRBV6-6; D not resolved. The V end was cut by 2 bases, the J end by 6 bases, with 5 bases between. CDR1 and CDR2 from the germline V gene are MNHNY and SVGAGI (reference sequence). This CDR3 has 12 residues. CDR3 DNA: TGTGCCAGCAGTTACGGGTCCAATGAGCAGTTCTTC. It codes for CASSYGSNEQFF.

This clonotype was seen at least ten times. The chain employs TRBV10-3 and TRBJ2-3; D remains unclear. CDR1 is ENHRY, CDR2 SYGVKD, per germline. V lost 0 bases to trimming and J lost 0 bases, with 7 bases between them. There are 15 residues in the CDR3. CDR3 sequence (DNA): TGTGCCATCAGTGAGTCTGTGATAAGCACAGATACGCAGTATTTT. This gives the protein CAISESVISTDTQYF.

The V gene is TRBV18, the J gene TRBJ1-5, with a possible D match to TRBD1 (5 bases). Germline V CDR1 and CDR2: KGHSH, LQKENI. The CDR3 runs 16 residues. Trimming removed 5 bases from V and 4 bases from J, with 18 bases in between. In nucleotides, the CDR3 is TGTGCCAGCTCATCGGACACCTCGCGGGATAATCAGCCCCAGCATTTT. This encodes CASSSDTSRDNQPQHF.

This clonotype was seen only a few times. This rearrangement joins TRBV12-3 or TRBV12-4 to TRBJ2-1, with TRBD1 matching 8 bases. This CDR3 contains 13 residues. V was clipped by 3 bases and J by 9 bases; unmatched bases: 4. CDR3: CASSFQGATEQFF. The DNA for the CDR3 is TGTGCCAGCAGTTTTCAGGGGGCGACTGAGCAGTTCTTC.

V is TRBV25-1 and J is TRBJ2-1; the match to TRBD2 covers 11 bases. J was trimmed by 5 bases and V by 5 bases; bases with no gene match: 11. The CDR3 runs 17 residues. Germline assignment: CDR1 MGHDK and CDR2 SYGVNS. The CDR3 region has the DNA TGTGCCAGCAGTTTGTTGGCTAGCGGGAGGTTAAACAATGAGCAGTTCTTC. Residues: CASSLLASGRLNNEQFF.

This clonotype turned up a few times. The rearrangement joins TRBV7-9 to TRBJ2-5; maybe TRBD1 (6 bases). In germline, CDR1 is SEHNR, CDR2 FQNEAQ (reference sequence). This CDR3 is built from 15 residues. The V and J ends lost 0 bases and 5 bases respectively, with 13 bases between them. Here the CDR3 reads CASSLAGASRETQYF. CDR3 DNA sequence: TGTGCCAGCAGCTTAGCGGGGGCTAGCCGGGAGACCCAGTACTTC.

This clonotype was recorded a few times. This chain connects TRBV2 to TRBJ1-3; 7 bases map to TRBD1. CDR3 length equals 14 residues. V shed 10 bases, J shed 2 bases, and the junction held 8 bases outside the gene matches. CDR1 is SNHLY and CDR2 is FYNNEI in the germline V gene. This CDR3 is CATIVGTAGNTIYF. The DNA for the CDR3 is TGTGCCACCATAGTAGGGACAGCTGGAAACACCATATATTTT.

The chain couples TRBV10-3 to TRBJ2-3, with D possibly being TRBD2 (6 bases). V dropped 0 bases and J dropped 4 bases, with 11 bases sitting between them. This CDR3 comprises 15 residues. CDR1 is ENHRY and CDR2 is SYGVKD in the germline V gene. The DNA for the CDR3 is TGTGCCATCAGTGAGTCGTCGGGGAGGTCAGATACGCAGTATTTT. It specifies CAISESSGRSDTQYF.

This clonotype was seen only a few times. V and J are TRBV20-1 and TRBJ2-1, with no clear D. Germline CDR1 DFQATT, CDR2 SNEGSKA (reference sequence). Deletions cut 5 bases from V and 9 bases from J, with 14 bases between. The CDR3 consists of 12 residues. The CDR3 DNA is TGCAGTGCTTTCGGACCGACGACTGAGCAGTTCTTC. Residues: CSAFGPTTEQFF.

This clonotype was picked up a small number of times. The J gene is TRBJ2-7, the V gene TRBV6-1; 9 nucleotides agree with TRBD1. The CDR3 runs to 15 residues. Trimming removed 3 bases from V and 0 bases from J; junction bases left unmatched: 3. From germline, CDR1 is MNHNS and CDR2 SASEGT. The CDR3 region is CASSDGQGNSYEQYF. The CDR3 region has the DNA TGTGCCAGCAGTGACGGACAGGGGAACTCCTACGAGCAGTACTTC.

Turning to this clonotype: Compared with germline, one end of the junction differs, possibly owing to a read error. V usage is TRBV5-6 and J usage is TRBJ1-5; 7 positions agree with TRBD1. Per germline, CDR1 SGHDT and CDR2 YYEEEE. The CDR3 has 14 amino acids. Here the CDR3 DNA reads TGTGCCTGCAGCTTCGGGACAGAAGCCCAGCCCCAGCATTTT. It translates to CACSFGTEAQPQHF.

The CDR3 region is CAISVGTVNEAFF. CDR3 nucleotides: TGTGCCATCAGTGTTGGGACAGTGAATGAAGCTTTCTTT. The V and J genes are TRBV10-3 and TRBJ1-1, with 7 bases fitting TRBD1. The CDR3 is 13 residues long. V trimming: 4 bases; J trimming: 7 bases; junction bases outside the gene matches: 6. CDR1 is ENHRY, CDR2 SYGVKD, per germline.

CDR3 sequence (DNA): TGTGCCAGCAGCTTGAACTTCCGACTAGCGGGAAACAATGAGCAGTTCTTC. This encodes CASSLNFRLAGNNEQFF. V usage is TRBV7-3 and J usage is TRBJ2-1, with 11 bases that match TRBD2. The trim removed 3 bases at V and 5 bases at J, leaving 9 bases unmatched. CDR3 length: 17 residues. Germline V gene sequence: CDR1 SGHTA, CDR2 FQGTGA. Together with reference TRBV7-3 and TRBJ2-1, the CDR3 gives the full variable domain: GAGVSQTPSNKVTEKGKYVELRCDPISGHTALYWYRQSLGQGPEFLIYFQGTGAADDSGLPNDRFFAVRPEGSVSTLKIQRTERGDSAVYLCASSLNFRLAGNNEQFFGPGTRLTVL.

This clonotype has a handful of counts. The J gene is TRBJ2-5, the V gene TRBV20-1, with 10 bases identical to TRBD2. The germline gives CDR1 DFQATT, CDR2 SNEGSKA (reference sequence). This CDR3 is 14 amino acids long. V lost 6 bases to trimming and J lost 2 bases; unmatched junction nucleotides: 6. The CDR3 here is CSAQGLAVQETQYF. The CDR3 nucleotides are TGCAGTGCCCAAGGACTAGCGGTACAAGAGACCCAGTACTTC.

This clonotype was seen repeatedly, ten times or more. The gene calls are TRBV5-1 and TRBJ2-1; D possibly corresponds to TRBD2 (5 bases). In germline, CDR1 is SGHRS, CDR2 YFSETQ. This CDR3 contains 17 residues. Trimming took 0 bases from V and 7 from J, leaving 20 bases between them. The CDR3 reads CASSLVSYRTPENEQFF. The CDR3 DNA reads TGCGCCAGCAGCTTGGTATCGTATCGGACTCCGGAGAATGAGCAGTTCTTC.

The chain joins TRBV5-1 to TRBJ2-3; maybe TRBD1 (5 bases). V was cut by 5 bases and J by 4 bases, with 14 bases left in between. This CDR3 is 14 amino acids long. From germline, CDR1 is SGHRS and CDR2 YFSETQ. CDR3 in amino acids: CASSARQGADTQYF. CDR3 nucleotide sequence: TGCGCCAGCAGTGCCCGCCAGGGTGCAGATACGCAGTATTTT.

This CDR3 is CASSEGPGPYSTDTQYF. The CDR3 DNA follows: TGCGCCAGCAGTGAGGGTCCAGGGCCTTATAGCACAGATACGCAGTATTTT. This chain joins TRBV10-2 and TRBJ2-3, with D perhaps TRBD1 (5 bases). Per the germline V gene, CDR1 is WSHSY and CDR2 is SAAADI. With 2 bases removed from V and 0 bases from J, the gap between germline ends came to 15 bases. The CDR3 runs to 17 residues.